This T cell receptor (beta chain) is drawn from a study of cytomegalovirus exposure and HLA in healthy donors. Study-level information: Most genotyped donors, 75% to 85% of some 400, had Caucasian-associated genetic ancestry. The study, taken as a whole, reports: A later analysis showed HLA-associated TCR beta chains outstripping equally common others in clonal expansion.

PCR employed 60 Vbeta and 13 Jbeta primers. Profiling relied on immunoSEQ multiplex PCR, and the TCRdb table lists in-frame clones only, not all of them. The sample has some 75,000 clones. In regard to this clone: Its matching antigen is unknown.

J lost 0 bases, V lost 6 bases, and 11 bases had no gene match. The CDR3 covers 17 residues. Germline CDR1 and CDR2: MDHEN and SYDVKM. The sequence was obtained from a middle-aged man in good health and CMV-seronegative. V is TRBV28 and J is TRBJ1-5; TRBD1 aligns across 7 bases. The sequenced material came from PBMCs. CDR3 DNA sequence: TGTGCCAGCAGCGTTGGGACAGTTCAATTTAGCAATCAGCCCCAGCATTTT. It translates to CASSVGTVQFSNQPQHF.